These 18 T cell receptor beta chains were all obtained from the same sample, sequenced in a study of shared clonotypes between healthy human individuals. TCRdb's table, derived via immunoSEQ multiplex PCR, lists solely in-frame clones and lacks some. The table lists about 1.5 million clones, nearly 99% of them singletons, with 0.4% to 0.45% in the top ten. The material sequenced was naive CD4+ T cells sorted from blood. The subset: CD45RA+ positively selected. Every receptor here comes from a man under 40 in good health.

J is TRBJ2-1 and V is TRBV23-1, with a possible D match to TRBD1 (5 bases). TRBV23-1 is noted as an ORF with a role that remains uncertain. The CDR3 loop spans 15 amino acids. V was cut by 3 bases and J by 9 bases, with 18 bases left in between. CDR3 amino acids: CASSHRGKSDREQFF. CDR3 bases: TGCGCCAGCAGTCATAGGGGAAAATCCGACCGTGAGCAGTTCTTC.

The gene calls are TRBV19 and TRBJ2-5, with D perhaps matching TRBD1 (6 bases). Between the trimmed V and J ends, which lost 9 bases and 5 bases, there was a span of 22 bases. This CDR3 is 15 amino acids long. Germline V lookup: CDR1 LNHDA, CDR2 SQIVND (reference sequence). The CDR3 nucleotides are TGTGCCAGGGAACCGGGACAAGCGGTTCTGGAGACCCAGTACTTC. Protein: CAREPGQAVLETQYF. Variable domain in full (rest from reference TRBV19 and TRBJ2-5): DGGITQSPKYLFRKEGQNVTLSCEQNLNHDAMYWYRQDPGQGLRLIYYSQIVNDFQKGDIAEGYSVSREKKESFPLTVTSAQKNPTAFYLCAREPGQAVLETQYFGPGTRLLVL.

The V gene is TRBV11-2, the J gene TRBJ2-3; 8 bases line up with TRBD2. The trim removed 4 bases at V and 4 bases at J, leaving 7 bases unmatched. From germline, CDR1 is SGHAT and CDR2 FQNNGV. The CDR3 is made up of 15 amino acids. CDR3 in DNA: TGTGCCAGCAGCTCCGGACTAGCCGAGTCAGATACGCAGTATTTT. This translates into CASSSGLAESDTQYF. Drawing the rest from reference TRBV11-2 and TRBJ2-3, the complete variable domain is EAGVAQSPRYKIIEKRQSVAFWCNPISGHATLYWYQQILGQGPKLLIQFQNNGVVDDSQLPKDRFSAERLKGVDSTLKIQPAKLEDSAVYLCASSSGLAESDTQYFGPGTRLTVL.

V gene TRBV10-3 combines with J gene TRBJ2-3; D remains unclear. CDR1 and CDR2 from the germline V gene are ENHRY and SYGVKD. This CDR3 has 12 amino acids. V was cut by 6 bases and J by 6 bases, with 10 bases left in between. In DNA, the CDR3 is TGTGCCATCAGGGCCGATGTGGATACGCAGTATTTT. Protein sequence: CAIRADVDTQYF.

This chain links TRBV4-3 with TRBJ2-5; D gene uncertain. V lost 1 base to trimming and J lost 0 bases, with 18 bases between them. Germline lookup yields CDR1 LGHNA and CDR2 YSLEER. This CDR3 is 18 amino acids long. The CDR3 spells CASSQGVPGRTNQETQYF. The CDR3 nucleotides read TGCGCCAGCAGCCAAGGCGTCCCGGGCAGGACGAACCAAGAGACCCAGTACTTC.

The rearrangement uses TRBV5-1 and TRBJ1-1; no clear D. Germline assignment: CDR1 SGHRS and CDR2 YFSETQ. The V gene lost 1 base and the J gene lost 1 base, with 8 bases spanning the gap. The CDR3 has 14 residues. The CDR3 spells CASSLFEQNTEAFF. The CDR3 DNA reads TGCGCCAGCAGCTTGTTTGAACAGAACACTGAAGCTTTCTTT.

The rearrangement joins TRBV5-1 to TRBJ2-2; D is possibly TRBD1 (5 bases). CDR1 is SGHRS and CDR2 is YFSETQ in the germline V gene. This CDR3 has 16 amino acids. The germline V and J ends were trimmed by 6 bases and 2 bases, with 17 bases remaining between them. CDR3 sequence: CASTLSATVNTGELFF. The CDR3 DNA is TGCGCCAGCACTCTTTCGGCGACAGTTAACACCGGGGAGCTGTTTTTT.

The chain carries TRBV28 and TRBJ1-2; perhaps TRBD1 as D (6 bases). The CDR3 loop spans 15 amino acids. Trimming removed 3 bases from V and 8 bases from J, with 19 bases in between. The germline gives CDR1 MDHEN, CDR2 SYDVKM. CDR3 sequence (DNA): TGTGCCAGCAGTTTGAGGACAGCCAATGGAGAGGGCTACACCTTC. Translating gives CASSLRTANGEGYTF.

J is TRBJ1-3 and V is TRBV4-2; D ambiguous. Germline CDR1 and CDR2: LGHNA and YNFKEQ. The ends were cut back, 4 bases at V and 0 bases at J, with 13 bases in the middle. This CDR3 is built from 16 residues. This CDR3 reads CASSLPPGSSGNTIYF. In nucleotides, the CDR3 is TGTGCCAGCAGCCTCCCGCCGGGGAGCTCTGGAAACACCATATATTTT.

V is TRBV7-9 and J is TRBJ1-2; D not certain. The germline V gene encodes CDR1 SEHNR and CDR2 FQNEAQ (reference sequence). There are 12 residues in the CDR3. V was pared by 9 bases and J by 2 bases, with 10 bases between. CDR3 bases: TGTGCCAGTTCAGCCCTCAACTATGGCTACACCTTC. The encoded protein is CASSALNYGYTF.

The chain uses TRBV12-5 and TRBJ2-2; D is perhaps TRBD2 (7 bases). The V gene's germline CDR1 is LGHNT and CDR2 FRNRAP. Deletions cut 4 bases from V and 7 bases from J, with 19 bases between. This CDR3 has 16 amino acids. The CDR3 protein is CASGSGGGREGGELFF. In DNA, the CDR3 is TGTGCTAGTGGTTCTGGGGGCGGGAGAGAAGGCGGGGAGCTGTTTTTT.

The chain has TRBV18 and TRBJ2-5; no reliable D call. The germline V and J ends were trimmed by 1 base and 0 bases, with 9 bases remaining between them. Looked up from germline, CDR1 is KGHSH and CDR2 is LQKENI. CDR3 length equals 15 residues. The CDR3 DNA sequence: TGTGCCAGCTCACCACAGCAAGAGTACCAAGAGACCCAGTACTTC. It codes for CASSPQQEYQETQYF.

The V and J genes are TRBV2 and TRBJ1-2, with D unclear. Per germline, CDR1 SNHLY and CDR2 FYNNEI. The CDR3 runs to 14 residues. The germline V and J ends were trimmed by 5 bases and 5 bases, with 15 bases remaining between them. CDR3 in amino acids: CASSNRERAYGYTF. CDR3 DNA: TGTGCCAGCAGTAACCGGGAACGGGCTTATGGCTACACCTTC.

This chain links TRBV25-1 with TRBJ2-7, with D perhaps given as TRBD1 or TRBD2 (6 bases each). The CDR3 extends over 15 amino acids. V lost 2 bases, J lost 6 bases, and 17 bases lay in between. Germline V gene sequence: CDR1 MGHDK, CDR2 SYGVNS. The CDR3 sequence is CASSERGAGWVEQYF. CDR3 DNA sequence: TGTGCCAGCAGTGAAAGGGGGGCAGGGTGGGTCGAGCAGTACTTC.

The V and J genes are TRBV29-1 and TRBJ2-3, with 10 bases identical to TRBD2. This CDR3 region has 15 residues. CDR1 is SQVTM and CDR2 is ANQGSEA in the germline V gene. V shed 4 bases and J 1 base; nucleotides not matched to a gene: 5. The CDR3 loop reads CSVGGGTSGTDTQYF. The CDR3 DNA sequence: TGCAGCGTTGGGGGGGGGACTAGCGGCACAGATACGCAGTATTTT.

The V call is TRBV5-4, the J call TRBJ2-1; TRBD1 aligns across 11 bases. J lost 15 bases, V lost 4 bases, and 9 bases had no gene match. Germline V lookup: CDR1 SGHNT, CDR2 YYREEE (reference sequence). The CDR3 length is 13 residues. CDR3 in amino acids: CASSPVGQGEMFF. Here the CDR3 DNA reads TGTGCCAGCAGCCCAGTGGGACAGGGGGAGATGTTCTTC. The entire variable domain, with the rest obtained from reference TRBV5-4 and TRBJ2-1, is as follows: ETGVTQSPTHLIKTRGQQVTLRCSSQSGHNTVSWYQQALGQGPQFIFQYYREEENGRGNFPPRFSGLQFPNYSSELNVNALELDDSALYLCASSPVGQGEMFFGPGTRLTVL.

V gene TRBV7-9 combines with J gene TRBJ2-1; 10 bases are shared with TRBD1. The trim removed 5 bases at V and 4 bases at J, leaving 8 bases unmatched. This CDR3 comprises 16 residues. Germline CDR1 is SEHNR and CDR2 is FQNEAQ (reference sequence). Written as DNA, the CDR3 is TGTGCCAGCAGCCGGCCCACGGGACAGGGGTACAATGAGCAGTTCTTC. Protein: CASSRPTGQGYNEQFF.

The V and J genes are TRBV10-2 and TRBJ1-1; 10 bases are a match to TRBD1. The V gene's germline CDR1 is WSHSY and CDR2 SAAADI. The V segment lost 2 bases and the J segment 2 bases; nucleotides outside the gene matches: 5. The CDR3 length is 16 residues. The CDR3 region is CASSERDRGVNTEAFF. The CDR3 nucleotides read TGCGCCAGCAGTGAGCGGGACAGGGGAGTCAACACTGAAGCTTTCTTT.